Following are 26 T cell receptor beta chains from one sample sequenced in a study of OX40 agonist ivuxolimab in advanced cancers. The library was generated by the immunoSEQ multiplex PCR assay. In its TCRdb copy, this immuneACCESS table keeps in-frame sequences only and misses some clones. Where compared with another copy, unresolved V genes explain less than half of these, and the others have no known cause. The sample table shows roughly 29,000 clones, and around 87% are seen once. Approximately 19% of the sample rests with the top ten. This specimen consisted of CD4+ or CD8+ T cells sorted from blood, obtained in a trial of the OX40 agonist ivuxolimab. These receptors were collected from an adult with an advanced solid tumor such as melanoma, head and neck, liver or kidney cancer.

CDR3 sequence reads: CASSVGGQGTNLQFF. The CDR3 nucleotides are TGTGCCAGCAGCGTAGGGGGACAGGGGACAAATTTGCAGTTCTTC. This chain links TRBV9 with TRBJ2-1, with 10 bases identical to TRBD1. The CDR3 runs to 15 residues. V gave up 0 bases and J gave up 12 bases; unmatched junction bases: 9. Germline-derived CDR1 and CDR2 are SGDLS and YYNGEE.

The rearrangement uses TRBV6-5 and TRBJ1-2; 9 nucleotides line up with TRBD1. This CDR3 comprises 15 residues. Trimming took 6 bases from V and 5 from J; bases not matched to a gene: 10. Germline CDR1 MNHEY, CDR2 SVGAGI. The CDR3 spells CASRVGQGISYGYTF. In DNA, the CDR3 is TGTGCCAGCAGAGTGGGACAGGGTATTTCTTATGGCTACACCTTC.

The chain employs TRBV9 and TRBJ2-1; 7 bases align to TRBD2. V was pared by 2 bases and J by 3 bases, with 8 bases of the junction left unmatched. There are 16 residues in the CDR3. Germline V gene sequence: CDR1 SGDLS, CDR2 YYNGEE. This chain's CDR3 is CASSVHGGGYYNEQFF. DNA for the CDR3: TGTGCCAGCAGCGTTCACGGCGGGGGTTACTACAATGAGCAGTTCTTC.

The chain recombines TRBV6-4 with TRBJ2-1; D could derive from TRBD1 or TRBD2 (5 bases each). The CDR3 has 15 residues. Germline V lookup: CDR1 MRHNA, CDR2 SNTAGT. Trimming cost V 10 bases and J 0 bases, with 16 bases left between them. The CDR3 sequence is CATPRGACSYNEQFF. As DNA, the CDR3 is TGTGCCACCCCCCGAGGGGCTTGCTCCTACAATGAGCAGTTCTTC.

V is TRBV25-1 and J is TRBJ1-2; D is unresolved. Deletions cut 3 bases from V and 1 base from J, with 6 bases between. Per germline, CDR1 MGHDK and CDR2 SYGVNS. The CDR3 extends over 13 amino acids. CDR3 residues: CASSDSINYGYTF. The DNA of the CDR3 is TGTGCCAGCAGTGATAGTATTAACTATGGCTACACCTTC.

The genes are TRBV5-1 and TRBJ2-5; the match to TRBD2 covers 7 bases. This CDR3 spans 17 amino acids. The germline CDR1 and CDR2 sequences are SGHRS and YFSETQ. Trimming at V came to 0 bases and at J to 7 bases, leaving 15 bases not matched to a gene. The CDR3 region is CASSLEEFGLGLGTQYF. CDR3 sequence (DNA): TGCGCCAGCAGCTTGGAAGAGTTCGGGCTAGGACTAGGGACCCAGTACTTC.

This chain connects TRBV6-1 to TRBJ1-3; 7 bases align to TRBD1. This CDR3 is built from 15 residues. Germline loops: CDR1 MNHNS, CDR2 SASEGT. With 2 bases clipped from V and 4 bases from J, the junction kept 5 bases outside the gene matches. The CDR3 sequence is CASSELRGLGNTIYF. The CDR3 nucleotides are TGTGCCAGCAGTGAATTAAGGGGGCTGGGAAACACCATATATTTT.

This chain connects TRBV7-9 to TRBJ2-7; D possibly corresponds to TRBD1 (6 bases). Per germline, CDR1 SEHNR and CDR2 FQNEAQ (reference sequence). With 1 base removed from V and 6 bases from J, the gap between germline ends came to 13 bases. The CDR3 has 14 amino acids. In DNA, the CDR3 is TGTGCCAGCAGCTTAGTCACAGGGTACGGCGAGCAGTACTTC. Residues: CASSLVTGYGEQYF.

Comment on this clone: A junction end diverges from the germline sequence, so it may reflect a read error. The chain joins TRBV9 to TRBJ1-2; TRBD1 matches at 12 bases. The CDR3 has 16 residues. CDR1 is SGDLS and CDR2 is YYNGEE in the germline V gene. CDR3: CARSVAPGQGAGGYTF. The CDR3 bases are TGTGCCCGCAGCGTAGCTCCGGGACAGGGGGCAGGGGGCTACACCTTC.

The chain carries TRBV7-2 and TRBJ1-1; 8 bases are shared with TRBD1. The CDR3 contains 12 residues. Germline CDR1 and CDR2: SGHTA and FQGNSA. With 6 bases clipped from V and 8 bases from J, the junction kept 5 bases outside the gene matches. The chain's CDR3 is CASRTDREEAFF. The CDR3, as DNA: TGTGCCAGCAGAACGGACAGGGAGGAAGCTTTCTTT.

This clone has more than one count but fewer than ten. The CDR3, as DNA: TGTGCCAGCAGTTACTCCGGACTAACTGAAGCTTTCTTT. Protein sequence: CASSYSGLTEAFF. V and J are TRBV6-5 and TRBJ1-1; no reliable D call. V lost 0 bases and J 5 bases, leaving 7 bases between the germline ends. Looked up from germline, CDR1 is MNHEY and CDR2 is SVGAGI. CDR3 length: 13 residues.

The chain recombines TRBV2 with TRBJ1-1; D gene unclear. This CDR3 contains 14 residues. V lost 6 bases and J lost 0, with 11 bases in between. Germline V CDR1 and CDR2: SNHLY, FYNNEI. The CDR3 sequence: CASRTYPVNTEAFF. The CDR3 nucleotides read TGTGCCAGCAGAACTTATCCGGTGAACACTGAAGCTTTCTTT. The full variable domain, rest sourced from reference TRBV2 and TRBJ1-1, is EPEVTQTPSHQVTQMGQEVILRCVPISNHLYFYWYRQILGQKVEFLVSFYNNEISEKSEIFDDQFSVERPDGSNFTLKIRSTKLEDSAMYFCASRTYPVNTEAFFGQGTRLTVV.

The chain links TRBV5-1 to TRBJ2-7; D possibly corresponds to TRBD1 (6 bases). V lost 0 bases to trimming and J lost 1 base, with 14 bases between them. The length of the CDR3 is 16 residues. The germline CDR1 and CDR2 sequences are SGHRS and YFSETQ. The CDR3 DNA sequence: TGCGCCAGCAGCTTGGAGGAGCAGGGGCTTTCCTACGAGCAGTACTTC. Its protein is CASSLEEQGLSYEQYF. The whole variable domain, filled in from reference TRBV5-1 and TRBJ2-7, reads KAGVTQTPRYLIKTRGQQVTLSCSPISGHRSVSWYQQTPGQGLQFLFEYFSETQRNKGNFPGRFSGRQFSNSRSEMNVSTLELGDSALYLCASSLEEQGLSYEQYFGPGTRLTVT.

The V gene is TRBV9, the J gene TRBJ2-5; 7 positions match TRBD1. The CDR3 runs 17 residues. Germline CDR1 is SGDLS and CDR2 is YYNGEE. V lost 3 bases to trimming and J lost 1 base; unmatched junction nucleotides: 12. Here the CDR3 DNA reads TGTGCCAGCAGCGCCCACGCACAGGGGTTATTCCAAGAGACCCAGTACTTC. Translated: CASSAHAQGLFQETQYF.

The CDR3, as DNA: TGTGCCACCTTAAGCCCCTCAGGCGAGCAGTACTTC. This encodes CATLSPSGEQYF. V is TRBV27 and J is TRBJ2-7; D not resolved. Germline CDR1 and CDR2: MNHEY and SMNVEV (reference sequence). The V end lost 10 bases, the J end lost 6 bases, and 16 bases lay between the germline ends. CDR3 length: 12 amino acids.

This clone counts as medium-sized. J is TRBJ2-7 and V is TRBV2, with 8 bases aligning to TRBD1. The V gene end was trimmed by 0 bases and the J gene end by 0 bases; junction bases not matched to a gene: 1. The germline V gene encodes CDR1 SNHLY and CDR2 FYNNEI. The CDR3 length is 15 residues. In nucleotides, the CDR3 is TGTGCCAGCAGTGAAGCGGGACAGGTCTCCTACGAGCAGTACTTC. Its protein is CASSEAGQVSYEQYF.

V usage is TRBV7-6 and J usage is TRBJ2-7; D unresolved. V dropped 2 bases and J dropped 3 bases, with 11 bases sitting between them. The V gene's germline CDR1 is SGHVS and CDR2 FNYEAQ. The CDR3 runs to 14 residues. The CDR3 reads CASSLFATDYEQYF. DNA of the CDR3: TGTGCCAGCAGCTTATTTGCTACCGACTACGAGCAGTACTTC. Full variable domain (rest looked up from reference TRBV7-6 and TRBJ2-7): GAGVSQSPRYKVTKRGQDVALRCDPISGHVSLYWYRQALGQGPEFLTYFNYEAQQDKSGLPNDRFSAERPEGSISTLTIQRTEQRDSAMYRCASSLFATDYEQYFGPGTRLTVT.

CDR3 amino acids: CASSHPGLAGGDPYNEQFF. The CDR3 region has the DNA TGCGCCAGCAGCCACCCCGGACTAGCGGGAGGGGACCCCTACAATGAGCAGTTCTTC. The chain joins TRBV4-1 to TRBJ2-1; 15 bases fit TRBD2. The CDR3 sequence is 19 residues long. V lost 3 bases, J lost 2 bases, and 8 bases stayed unmatched. Germline loops: CDR1 MGHRA, CDR2 YSYEKL.

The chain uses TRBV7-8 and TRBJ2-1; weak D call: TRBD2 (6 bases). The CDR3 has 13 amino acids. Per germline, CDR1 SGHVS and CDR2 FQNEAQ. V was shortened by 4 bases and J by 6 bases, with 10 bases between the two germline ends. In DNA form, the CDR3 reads TGTGCCAGCAGCTCGGGACTCCCCAATGAGCAGTTCTTC. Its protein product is CASSSGLPNEQFF.

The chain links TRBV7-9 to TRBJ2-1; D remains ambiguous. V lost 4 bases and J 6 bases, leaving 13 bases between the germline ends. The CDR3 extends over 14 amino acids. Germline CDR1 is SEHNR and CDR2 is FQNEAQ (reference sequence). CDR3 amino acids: CASSSAEWRNEQFF. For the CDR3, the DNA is TGTGCCAGCAGCTCGGCCGAATGGCGCAATGAGCAGTTCTTC. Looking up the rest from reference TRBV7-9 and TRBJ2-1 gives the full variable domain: DTGVSQNPRHKITKRGQNVTFRCDPISEHNRLYWYRQTLGQGPEFLTYFQNEAQLEKSRLLSDRFSAERPKGSFSTLEIQRTEQGDSAMYLCASSSAEWRNEQFFGPGTRLTVL.

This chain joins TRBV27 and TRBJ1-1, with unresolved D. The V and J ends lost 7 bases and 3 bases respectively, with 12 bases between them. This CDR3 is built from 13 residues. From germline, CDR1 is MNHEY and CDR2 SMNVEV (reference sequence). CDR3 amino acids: CASTSGVHTEAFF. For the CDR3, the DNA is TGTGCCAGCACATCAGGCGTCCACACTGAAGCTTTCTTT.

CDR3 sequence: CASSLSDYGYTF. The DNA of the CDR3 is TGTGCCAGCAGCTTATCGGACTATGGCTACACCTTC. The chain uses TRBV7-9 and TRBJ1-2; D is unclear. V lost 2 bases and J 3 bases, leaving 4 bases between the germline ends. CDR1 is SEHNR and CDR2 is FQNEAQ in the germline V gene (reference sequence). The CDR3 length is 12 residues.

CDR3 sequence: CASMVSRLLGETQYF. The CDR3 region has the DNA TGTGCCAGCATGGTATCTAGGCTGTTAGGAGAGACCCAGTACTTC. The gene calls are TRBV2 and TRBJ2-5, with no clear D. Germline V gives CDR1 SNHLY, CDR2 FYNNEI. The CDR3 contains 15 residues. V was cut by 7 bases and J by 4 bases, with 19 bases left in between.

CDR3 sequence (DNA): TGTGCCAGCACCCAACCTGGGCAGGGTGCGATTTTCTTT. It encodes CASTQPGQGAIFF. The V gene is TRBV27, the J gene TRBJ1-1; TRBD1 is a possible D gene (5 bases). V was shortened by 7 bases and J by 13 bases, with 22 bases between the two germline ends. The CDR3 has 13 amino acids. The germline V gene encodes CDR1 MNHEY and CDR2 SMNVEV (reference sequence).

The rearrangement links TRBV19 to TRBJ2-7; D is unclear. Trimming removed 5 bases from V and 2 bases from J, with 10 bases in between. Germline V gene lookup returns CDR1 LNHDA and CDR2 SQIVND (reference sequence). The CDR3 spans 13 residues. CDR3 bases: TGTGCCAGTAGTGTCCGGGCTGCCTACGAGCAGTACTTC. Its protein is CASSVRAAYEQYF.

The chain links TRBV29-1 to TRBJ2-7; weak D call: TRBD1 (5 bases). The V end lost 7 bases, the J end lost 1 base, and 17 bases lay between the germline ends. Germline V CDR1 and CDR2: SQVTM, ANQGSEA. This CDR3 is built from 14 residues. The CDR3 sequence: CSAELQGKSYEQYF. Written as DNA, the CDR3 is TGCAGCGCCGAACTCCAGGGAAAGTCCTACGAGCAGTACTTC.